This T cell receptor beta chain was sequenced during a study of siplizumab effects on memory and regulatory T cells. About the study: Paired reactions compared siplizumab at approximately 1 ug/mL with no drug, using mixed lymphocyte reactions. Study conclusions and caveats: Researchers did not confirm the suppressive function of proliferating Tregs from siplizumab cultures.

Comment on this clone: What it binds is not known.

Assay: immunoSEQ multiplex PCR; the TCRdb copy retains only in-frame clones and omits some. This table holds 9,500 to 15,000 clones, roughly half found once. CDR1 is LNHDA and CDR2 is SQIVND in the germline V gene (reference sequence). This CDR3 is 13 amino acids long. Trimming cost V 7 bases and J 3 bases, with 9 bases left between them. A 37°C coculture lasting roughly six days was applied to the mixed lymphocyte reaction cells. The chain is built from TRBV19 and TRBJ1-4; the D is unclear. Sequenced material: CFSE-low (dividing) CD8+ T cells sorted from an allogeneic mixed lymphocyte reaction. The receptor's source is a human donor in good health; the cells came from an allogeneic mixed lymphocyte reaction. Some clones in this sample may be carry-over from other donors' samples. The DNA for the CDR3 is TGTGCCAGTACAACAGAGTCTAATGAAAAACTGTTTTTT. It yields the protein CASTTESNEKLFF.